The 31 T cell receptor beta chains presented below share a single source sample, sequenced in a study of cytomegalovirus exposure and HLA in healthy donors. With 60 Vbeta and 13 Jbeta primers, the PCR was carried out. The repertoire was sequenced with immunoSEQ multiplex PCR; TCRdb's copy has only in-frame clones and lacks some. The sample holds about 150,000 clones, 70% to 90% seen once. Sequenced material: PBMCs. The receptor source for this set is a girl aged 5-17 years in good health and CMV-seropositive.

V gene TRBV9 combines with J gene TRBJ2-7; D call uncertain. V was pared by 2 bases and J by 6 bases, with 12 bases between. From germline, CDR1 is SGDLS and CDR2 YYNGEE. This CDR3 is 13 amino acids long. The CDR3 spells CASSVKAGREQYF. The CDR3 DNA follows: TGTGCCAGCAGCGTCAAAGCTGGGCGCGAGCAGTACTTC.

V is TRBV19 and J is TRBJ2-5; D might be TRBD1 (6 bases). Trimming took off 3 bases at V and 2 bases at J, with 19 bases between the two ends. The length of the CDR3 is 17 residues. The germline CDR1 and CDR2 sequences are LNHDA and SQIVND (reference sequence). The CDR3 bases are TGTGCCAGTAGTATCCGGGCAGGGCCTAGGGGGCAAGAGACCCAGTACTTC. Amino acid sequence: CASSIRAGPRGQETQYF.

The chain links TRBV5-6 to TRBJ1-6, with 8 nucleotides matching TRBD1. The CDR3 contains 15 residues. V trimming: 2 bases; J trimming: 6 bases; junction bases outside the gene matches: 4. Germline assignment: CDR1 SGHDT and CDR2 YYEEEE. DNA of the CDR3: TGTGCCAGCAGCTTCTTAGACAGGGGTAATTCACCCCTCCACTTT. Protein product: CASSFLDRGNSPLHF.

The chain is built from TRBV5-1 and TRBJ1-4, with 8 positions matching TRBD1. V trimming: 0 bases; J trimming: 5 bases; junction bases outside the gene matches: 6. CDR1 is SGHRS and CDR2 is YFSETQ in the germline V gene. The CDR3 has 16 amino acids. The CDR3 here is CASSLGPGQANEKLFF. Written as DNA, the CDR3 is TGCGCCAGCAGCTTGGGGCCGGGACAGGCAAATGAAAAACTGTTTTTT.

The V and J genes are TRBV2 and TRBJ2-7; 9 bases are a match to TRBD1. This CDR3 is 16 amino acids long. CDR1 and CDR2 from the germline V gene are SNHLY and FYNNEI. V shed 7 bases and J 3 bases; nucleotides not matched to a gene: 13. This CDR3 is CASTHPPGTGIYEQYF. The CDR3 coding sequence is TGTGCCAGCACCCATCCCCCCGGGACAGGGATCTACGAGCAGTACTTC.

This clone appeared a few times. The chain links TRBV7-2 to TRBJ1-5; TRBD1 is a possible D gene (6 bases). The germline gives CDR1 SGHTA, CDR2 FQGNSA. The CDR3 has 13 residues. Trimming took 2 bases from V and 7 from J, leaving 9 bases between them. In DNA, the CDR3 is TGTGCCAGCAGCTTAACAGGGACCCAGCCCCAGCATTTT. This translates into CASSLTGTQPQHF.

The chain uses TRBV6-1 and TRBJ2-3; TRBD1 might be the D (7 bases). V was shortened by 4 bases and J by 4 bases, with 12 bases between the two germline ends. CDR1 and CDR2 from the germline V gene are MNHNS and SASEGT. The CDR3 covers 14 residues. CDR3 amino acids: CASSVLRGADTQYF. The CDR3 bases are TGTGCCAGCAGTGTTCTCAGGGGGGCAGATACGCAGTATTTT.

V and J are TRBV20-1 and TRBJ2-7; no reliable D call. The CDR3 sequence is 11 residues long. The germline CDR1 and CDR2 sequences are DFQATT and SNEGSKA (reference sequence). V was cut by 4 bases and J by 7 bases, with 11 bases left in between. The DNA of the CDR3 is TGCAGTGCTACCCTGAACGGGGAGCAGTACTTC. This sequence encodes CSATLNGEQYF.

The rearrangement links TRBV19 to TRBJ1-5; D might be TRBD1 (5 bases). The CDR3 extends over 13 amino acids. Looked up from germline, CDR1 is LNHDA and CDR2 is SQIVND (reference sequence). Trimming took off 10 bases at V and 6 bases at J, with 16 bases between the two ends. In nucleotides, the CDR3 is TGTGCCACCTGCCCCAGGGTAGGTCAGCCCCAGCATTTT. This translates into CATCPRVGQPQHF.

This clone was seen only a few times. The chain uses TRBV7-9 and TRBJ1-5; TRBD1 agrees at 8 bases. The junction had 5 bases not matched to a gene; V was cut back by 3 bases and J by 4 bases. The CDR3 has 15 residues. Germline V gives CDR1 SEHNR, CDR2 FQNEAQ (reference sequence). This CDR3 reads CASSFGTGQNQPQHF. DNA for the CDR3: TGTGCCAGCAGCTTCGGGACAGGACAAAATCAGCCCCAGCATTTT.

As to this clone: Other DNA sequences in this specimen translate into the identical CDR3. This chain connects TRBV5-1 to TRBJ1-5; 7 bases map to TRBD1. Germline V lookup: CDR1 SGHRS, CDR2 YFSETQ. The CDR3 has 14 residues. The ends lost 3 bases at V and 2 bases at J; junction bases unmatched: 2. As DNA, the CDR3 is TGCGCCAGCAGCTCCGGGACAGGCAATCAGCCCCAGCATTTT. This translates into CASSSGTGNQPQHF.

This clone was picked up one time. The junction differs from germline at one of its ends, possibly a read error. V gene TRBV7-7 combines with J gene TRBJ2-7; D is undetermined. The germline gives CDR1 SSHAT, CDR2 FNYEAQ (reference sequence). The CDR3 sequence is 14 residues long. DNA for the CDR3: TGTGCTAGCAGCTTAACCCTACTGGGCCCCGAGCAGTACTTC. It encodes CASSLTLLGPEQYF.

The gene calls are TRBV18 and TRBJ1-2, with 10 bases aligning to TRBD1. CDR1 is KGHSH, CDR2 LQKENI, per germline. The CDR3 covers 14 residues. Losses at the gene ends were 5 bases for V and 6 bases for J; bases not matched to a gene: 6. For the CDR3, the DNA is TGTGCCAGCTCAACCCCGGGACAGGGGAATGGCTACACCTTC. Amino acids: CASSTPGQGNGYTF.

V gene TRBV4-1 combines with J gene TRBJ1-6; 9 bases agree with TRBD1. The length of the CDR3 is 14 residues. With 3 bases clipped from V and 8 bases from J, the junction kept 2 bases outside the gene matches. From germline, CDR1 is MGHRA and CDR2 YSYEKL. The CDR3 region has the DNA TGCGCCAGCAGCCACCGGACAGGGGATTCACCCCTCCACTTT. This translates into CASSHRTGDSPLHF.

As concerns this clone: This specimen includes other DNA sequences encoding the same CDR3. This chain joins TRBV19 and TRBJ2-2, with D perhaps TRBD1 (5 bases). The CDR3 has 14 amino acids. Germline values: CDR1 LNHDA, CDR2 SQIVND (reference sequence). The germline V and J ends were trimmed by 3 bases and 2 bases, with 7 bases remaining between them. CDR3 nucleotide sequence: TGTGCCAGTAGTATTCAGGGTAACACCGGGGAGCTGTTTTTT. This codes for CASSIQGNTGELFF.

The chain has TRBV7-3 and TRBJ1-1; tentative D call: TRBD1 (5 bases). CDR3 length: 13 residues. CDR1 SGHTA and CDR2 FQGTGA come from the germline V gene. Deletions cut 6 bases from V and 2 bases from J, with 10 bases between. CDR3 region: CASSRGGNTEAFF. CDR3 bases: TGTGCCAGCAGTCGGGGGGGTAACACTGAAGCTTTCTTT.

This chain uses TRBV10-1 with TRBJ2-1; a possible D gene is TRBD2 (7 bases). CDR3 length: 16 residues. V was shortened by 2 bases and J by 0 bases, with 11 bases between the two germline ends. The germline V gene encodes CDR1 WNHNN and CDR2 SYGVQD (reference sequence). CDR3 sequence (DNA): TGCGCCAGCAGTGAGGGGAGGGGGAGCTCCTACAATGAGCAGTTCTTC. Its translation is CASSEGRGSSYNEQFF.

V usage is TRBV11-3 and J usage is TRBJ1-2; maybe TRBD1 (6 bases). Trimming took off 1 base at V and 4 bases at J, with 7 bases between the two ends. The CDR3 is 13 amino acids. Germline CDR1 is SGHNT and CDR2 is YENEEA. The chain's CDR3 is CASSLGGLYGYTF. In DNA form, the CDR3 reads TGTGCCAGCAGCTTAGGGGGGCTCTATGGCTACACCTTC. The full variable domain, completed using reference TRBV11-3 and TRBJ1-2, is EAGVVQSPRYKIIEKKQPVAFWCNPISGHNTLYWYLQNLGQGPELLIRYENEEAVDDSQLPKDRFSAERLKGVDSTLKIQPAELGDSAVYLCASSLGGLYGYTFGSGTRLTVV.

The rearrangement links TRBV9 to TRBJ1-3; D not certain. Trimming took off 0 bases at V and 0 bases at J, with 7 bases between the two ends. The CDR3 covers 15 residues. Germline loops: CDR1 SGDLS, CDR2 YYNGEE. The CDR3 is CASSVDAASGNTIYF. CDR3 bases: TGTGCCAGCAGCGTAGACGCGGCCTCTGGAAACACCATATATTTT. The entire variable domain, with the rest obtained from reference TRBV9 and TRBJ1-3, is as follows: DSGVTQTPKHLITATGQRVTLRCSPRSGDLSVYWYQQSLDQGLQFLIQYYNGEERAKGNILERFSAQQFPDLHSELNLSSLELGDSALYFCASSVDAASGNTIYFGEGSWLTVV.

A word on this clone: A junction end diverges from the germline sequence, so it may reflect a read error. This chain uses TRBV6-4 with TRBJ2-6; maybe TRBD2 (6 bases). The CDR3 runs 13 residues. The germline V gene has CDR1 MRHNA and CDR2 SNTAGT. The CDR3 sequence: CASRGTGANGLTF. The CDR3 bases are TGTGCCAGCAGGGGGACTGGGGCCAACGGCCTGACTTTC.

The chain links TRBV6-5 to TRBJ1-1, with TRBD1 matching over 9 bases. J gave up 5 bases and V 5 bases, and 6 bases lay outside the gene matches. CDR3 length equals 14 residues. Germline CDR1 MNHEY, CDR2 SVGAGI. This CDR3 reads CASSGGTGRTEAFF. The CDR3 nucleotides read TGTGCCAGCAGTGGAGGGACAGGGAGGACTGAAGCTTTCTTT.

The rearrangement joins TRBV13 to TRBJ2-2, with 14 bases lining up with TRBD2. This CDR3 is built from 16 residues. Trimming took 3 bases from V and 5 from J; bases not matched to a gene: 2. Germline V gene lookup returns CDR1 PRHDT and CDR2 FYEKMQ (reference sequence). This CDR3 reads CASSFRTSGGTGELFF. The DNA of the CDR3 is TGTGCCAGCAGCTTCAGGACTAGCGGGGGGACCGGGGAGCTGTTTTTT.

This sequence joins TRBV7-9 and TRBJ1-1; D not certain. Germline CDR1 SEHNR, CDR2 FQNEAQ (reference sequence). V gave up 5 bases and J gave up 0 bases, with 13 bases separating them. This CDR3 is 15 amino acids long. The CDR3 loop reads CASSLRGGMNTEAFF. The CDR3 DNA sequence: TGTGCCAGCAGCCTAAGAGGCGGCATGAACACTGAAGCTTTCTTT.

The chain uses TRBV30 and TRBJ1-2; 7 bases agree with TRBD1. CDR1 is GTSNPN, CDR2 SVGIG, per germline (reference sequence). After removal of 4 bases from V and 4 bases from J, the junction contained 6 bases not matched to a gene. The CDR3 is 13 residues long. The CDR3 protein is CAWIKDRVYGYTF. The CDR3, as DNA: TGTGCCTGGATTAAAGACAGGGTCTATGGCTACACCTTC.

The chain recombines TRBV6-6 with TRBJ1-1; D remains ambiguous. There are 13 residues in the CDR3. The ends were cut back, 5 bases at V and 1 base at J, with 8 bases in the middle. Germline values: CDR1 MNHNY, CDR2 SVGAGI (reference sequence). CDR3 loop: CASSGDRNTEAFF. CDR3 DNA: TGTGCCAGCAGTGGAGATCGGAACACTGAAGCTTTCTTT.

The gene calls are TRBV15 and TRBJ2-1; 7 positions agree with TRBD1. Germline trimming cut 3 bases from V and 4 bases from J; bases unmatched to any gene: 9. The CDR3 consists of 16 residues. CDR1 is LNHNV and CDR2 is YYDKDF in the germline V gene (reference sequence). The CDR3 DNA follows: TGTGCCACCAGCAGGAATCCGGGACAGTCTTACAATGAGCAGTTCTTC. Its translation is CATSRNPGQSYNEQFF.

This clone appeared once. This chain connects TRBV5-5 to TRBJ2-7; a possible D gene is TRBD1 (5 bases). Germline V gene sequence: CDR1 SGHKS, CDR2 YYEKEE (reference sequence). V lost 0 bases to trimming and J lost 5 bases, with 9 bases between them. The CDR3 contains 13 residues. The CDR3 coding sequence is TGTGCCAGCAGCTTGGACCAGGGTAACGAGCAGTACTTC. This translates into CASSLDQGNEQYF.

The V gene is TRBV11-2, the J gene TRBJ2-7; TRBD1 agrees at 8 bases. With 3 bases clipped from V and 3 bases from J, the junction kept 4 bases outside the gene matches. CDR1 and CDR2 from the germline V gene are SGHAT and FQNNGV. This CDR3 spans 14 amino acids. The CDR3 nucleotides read TGTGCCAGCAGCTTGAGAGGACAGGGCTACGAGCAGTACTTC. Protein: CASSLRGQGYEQYF.

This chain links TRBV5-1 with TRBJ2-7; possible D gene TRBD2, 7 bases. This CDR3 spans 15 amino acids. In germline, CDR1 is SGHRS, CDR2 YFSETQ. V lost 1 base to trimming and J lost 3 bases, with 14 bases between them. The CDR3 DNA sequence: TGCGCCAGCAGCTTGTTAGGGGGGGGTGGCTACGAGCAGTACTTC. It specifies CASSLLGGGGYEQYF.

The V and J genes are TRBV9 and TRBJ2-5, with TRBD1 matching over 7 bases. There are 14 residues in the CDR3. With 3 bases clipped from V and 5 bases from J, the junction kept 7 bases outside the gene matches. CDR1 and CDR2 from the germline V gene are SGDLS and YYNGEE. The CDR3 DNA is TGTGCCAGCAGCGCTTCAGGGGGTTGGGAGACCCAGTACTTC. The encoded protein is CASSASGGWETQYF.

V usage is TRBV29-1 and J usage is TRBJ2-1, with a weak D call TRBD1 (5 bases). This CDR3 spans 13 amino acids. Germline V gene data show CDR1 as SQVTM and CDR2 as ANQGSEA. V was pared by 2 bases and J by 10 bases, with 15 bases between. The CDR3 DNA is TGCAGCGTTGAATTCGGGTCAGGGAACGAGCAGTTCTTC. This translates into CSVEFGSGNEQFF.